The clone carrying this TCR beta chain turned up a few times. The germline CDR1 and CDR2 sequences are MNHNS and SASEGT. V was cut by 6 bases and J by 2 bases, with 12 bases left in between. The CDR3 has 14 amino acids. The source of the sample is a study of T cell repertoires in cytomegalovirus infection. Study summary: Shared public TCR beta signatures pointed to both CMV infection and a matching HLA type.

MiXCR, applied by TCRdb to the reads, yields one record per CDR3 protein. The table shows fewer than 200,000 distinct CDR3 sequences, with approximately 15% occurring only once. Sequenced material: PBMCs. This chain links TRBV6-1 with TRBJ2-3; TRBD1 or TRBD2 may be the D gene (5 bases each). This clonotype originated in a human donor in good health (CMV status not recorded). Some clones in this sample may be carry-over from other donors' samples. CDR3 loop: CASSWGTLTDTQYF. CDR3 nucleotide sequence: TGTGCCAGCAGCTGGGGGACCCTCACAGATACGCAGTATTTT.